The T cell receptor beta chain described here comes from a study of T cell changes during pregnancy in multiple sclerosis. The CDR3 covers 18 residues. Using immunoSEQ multiplex PCR, the repertoire was profiled, and TCRdb retains in-frame clones only, with some absent. The sample lists roughly 97,000 clones, about nine tenths occurring once. The rearrangement links TRBV21-1 to TRBJ2-5; the table's TRBD1 call for D was not verified on the DNA. TRBV21-1 is given as a pseudogene. Sequencing was performed on peripheral blood, taken in the second trimester of pregnancy. The sequence was obtained from a female donor in good health, enrolled as a control in a pregnancy study. The CDR3 loop reads CASSNPGADRTRQETQYF. CDR3 DNA sequence: TGTGCCAGCAGCAACCCCGGGGCGGACAGGACCCGACAAGAGACCCAGTACTTC.